A single sample is the source of the 18 T cell receptor beta chains below, sequenced in a study of blood T cell repertoires in COVID-19. Assay: immunoSEQ multiplex PCR; the TCRdb copy retains only in-frame clones and omits some. The sample lists some 180,000 clones, about 89% occurring once. The sequenced material came from peripheral blood. The receptors come from a man aged 35 to 55 with acute or convalescent COVID-19.

The V call is TRBV7-2, the J call TRBJ2-7; 8 positions agree with TRBD1. The junction had 12 bases not matched to a gene; V was cut back by 3 bases and J by 5 bases. The length of the CDR3 is 16 residues. CDR1 SGHTA and CDR2 FQGNSA come from the germline V gene. The CDR3 DNA reads TGTGCCAGCAGCTTTTTTATCGGTCAGGGGGCGGACGAGCAGTACTTC. Translated: CASSFFIGQGADEQYF.

This sequence joins TRBV24-1 and TRBJ2-1; 8 nucleotides align to TRBD1. V shed 3 bases, J shed 5 bases, and the junction held 5 bases outside the gene matches. CDR1 and CDR2 (germline): KGHDR, SFDVKD. This CDR3 comprises 15 residues. CDR3 loop: CATSDARGPHNEQFF. The DNA of the CDR3 is TGTGCCACCAGTGATGCCAGGGGGCCGCACAATGAGCAGTTCTTC.

This chain links TRBV10-2 with TRBJ2-7; TRBD2 is a possible D gene (7 bases). CDR3 length: 14 amino acids. The ends were cut back, 10 bases at V and 5 bases at J, with 21 bases in the middle. CDR1 and CDR2 (germline): WSHSY, SAAADI. Here the CDR3 DNA reads TGCGCCACCAGACAGAGAGGGGGGGGCCACGAGCAGTACTTC. Translated, it gives CATRQRGGGHEQYF.

The chain uses TRBV9 and TRBJ2-4; TRBD1 aligns across 8 bases. The CDR3 sequence is 16 residues long. The V segment lost 0 bases and the J segment 3 bases; nucleotides outside the gene matches: 5. The germline gives CDR1 SGDLS, CDR2 YYNGEE. The CDR3 sequence is CASSVDDRGGKNIQYF. The CDR3 bases are TGTGCCAGCAGCGTAGATGACAGGGGCGGCAAAAACATTCAGTACTTC.

The V call is TRBV2, the J call TRBJ2-4; possibly TRBD1 for D (5 bases). The CDR3 sequence is 13 residues long. The germline V and J ends were trimmed by 5 bases and 5 bases, with 10 bases remaining between them. Germline V gives CDR1 SNHLY, CDR2 FYNNEI. The DNA of the CDR3 is TGTGCCAGCAGTTCCGACAGAGAAAACATTCAGTACTTC. It encodes CASSSDRENIQYF.

This chain links TRBV14 with TRBJ1-4; D ambiguous. This CDR3 spans 18 amino acids. CDR1 and CDR2 (germline): SGHDN, FVKESK. V gave up 0 bases and J gave up 2 bases, with 16 bases separating them. The CDR3 protein is CASSQEGGITETNEKLFF. The CDR3 coding sequence is TGTGCCAGCAGCCAAGAGGGAGGGATCACTGAGACTAATGAAAAACTGTTTTTT.

The chain is built from TRBV5-1 and TRBJ1-6; 7 bases are shared with TRBD1. Germline V CDR1 and CDR2: SGHRS, YFSETQ. V shed 2 bases and J 10 bases; nucleotides not matched to a gene: 6. CDR3 length equals 14 residues. The CDR3 reads CASSLQGTGSPLHF. As DNA, the CDR3 is TGCGCCAGCAGCTTACAGGGGACGGGCTCACCCCTCCACTTT.

This chain uses TRBV10-3 with TRBJ2-3; TRBD2 agrees at 14 bases. Germline assignment: CDR1 ENHRY and CDR2 SYGVKD. Trimming took 6 bases from V and 4 from J; bases not matched to a gene: 6. The CDR3 has 16 residues. DNA for the CDR3: TGTGCCATCAGCCGACTAGCGGGGGGGAACTCAGATACGCAGTATTTT. Translated, it gives CAISRLAGGNSDTQYF.

On this clone itself: This sample also contains other DNA sequences that code for the same CDR3. The CDR3 nucleotides read TGTGCCAGCAGTTTGAGTGGAAACACCATATATTTT. Translation: CASSLSGNTIYF. The chain combines TRBV12-3 or TRBV12-4 with TRBJ1-3; D is ambiguous. This CDR3 contains 12 residues. Trimming removed 3 bases at V and 3 bases at J, with 3 bases between.

The V call is TRBV7-2, the J call TRBJ2-5, with 8 bases matching TRBD2. J gave up 3 bases and V 3 bases, and 3 bases lay outside the gene matches. Germline V gene sequence: CDR1 SGHTA, CDR2 FQGNSA. The CDR3 spans 14 residues. CDR3 protein: CASSFQRGKETQYF. CDR3 DNA sequence: TGTGCCAGCAGCTTTCAGCGGGGGAAAGAGACCCAGTACTTC.

V gene TRBV5-4 combines with J gene TRBJ2-5; 8 bases are a match to TRBD1. The CDR3 sequence is 14 residues long. CDR1 SGHNT and CDR2 YYREEE come from the germline V gene (reference sequence). V dropped 4 bases and J dropped 2; count of bases not matched to a gene: 4. The CDR3 bases are TGTGCCAGCAGCCCGGACAGGGAACAAGAGACCCAGTACTTC. Protein: CASSPDREQETQYF.

This clone is a singleton in its sample. J is TRBJ1-6 and V is TRBV5-4, with a possible D match to TRBD1 (6 bases). Deletions cut 3 bases from V and 7 bases from J, with 14 bases between. CDR1 and CDR2 from the germline V gene are SGHNT and YYREEE (reference sequence). This CDR3 has 15 residues. The DNA of the CDR3 is TGTGCCAGCAGCTCCTGGACAGTCCCGAATTCACCCCTCCACTTT. This encodes CASSSWTVPNSPLHF.

This chain connects TRBV19 to TRBJ2-7; unclear D gene. The CDR3 is 13 amino acids. V was trimmed by 3 bases and J by 3 bases, leaving 9 bases between them. Per the germline V gene, CDR1 is LNHDA and CDR2 is SQIVND (reference sequence). The CDR3 is CASSMAESYEQYF. The DNA of the CDR3 is TGTGCCAGTAGTATGGCAGAAAGCTACGAGCAGTACTTC.

This clone was counted only a few times. The chain links TRBV10-3 to TRBJ1-3; 7 nucleotides align to TRBD1. Trimming took 10 bases from V and 1 from J; bases not matched to a gene: 7. Germline CDR1 and CDR2: ENHRY and SYGVKD. The CDR3 has 14 amino acids. CDR3 amino acids: CATRPTGSGNTIYF. Here the CDR3 DNA reads TGTGCCACTCGCCCGACAGGGTCTGGAAACACCATATATTTT.

This chain links TRBV9 with TRBJ1-2; D remains ambiguous. This CDR3 contains 13 residues. The germline CDR1 and CDR2 sequences are SGDLS and YYNGEE. The V end lost 0 bases, the J end lost 4 bases, and 7 bases lay between the germline ends. The CDR3 protein is CASSVGSSYGYTF. CDR3 DNA: TGTGCCAGCAGCGTAGGGAGTAGCTATGGCTACACCTTC.

This chain connects TRBV3-1 (or the pseudogene TRBV3-2) to TRBJ1-5; 8 nucleotides line up with TRBD1. This CDR3 has 12 residues. V shed 1 base and J 15 bases; nucleotides not matched to a gene: 5. Germline CDR1 LGHDT, CDR2 YNNKEL (reference sequence). In DNA, the CDR3 is TGTGCCAGCAGCCAAGGAGCAGGGGGCATGCATTTT. Its translation: CASSQGAGGMHF.

V and J are TRBV28 and TRBJ2-7; 8 nucleotides line up with TRBD1. The CDR3 spans 14 residues. V lost 4 bases and J lost 6; bases outside the gene matches: 8. From germline, CDR1 is MDHEN and CDR2 SYDVKM. Here the CDR3 reads CASSSPGQVSEQYF. The CDR3 DNA reads as TGTGCCAGCAGTTCCCCGGGACAGGTCTCCGAGCAGTACTTC. The full variable domain, with the rest looked up from reference TRBV28 and TRBJ2-7, is DVKVTQSSRYLVKRTGEKVFLECVQDMDHENMFWYRQDPGLGLRLIYFSYDVKMKEKGDIPEGYSVSREKKERFSLILESASTNQTSMYLCASSSPGQVSEQYFGPGTRLTVT.

This clone was seen once. This chain links TRBV6-2 or TRBV6-3 with TRBJ2-7; no clear D. Trimming took 0 bases from V and 2 from J, leaving 5 bases between them. Germline V gives CDR1 MNHEY, CDR2 SVGEGT. The CDR3 sequence is 13 residues long. CDR3 residues: CASSYSSAYEQYF. In DNA form, the CDR3 reads TGTGCCAGCAGTTACTCCTCTGCCTACGAGCAGTACTTC.